This is a list of T cell receptor beta chains from one sample in a study of T cells in Graves' hyperthyroidism and ophthalmopathy. In TCRdb, the multiplex PCR reads were re-called with MiXCR into one record per CDR3 protein. The sample holds 350,000 to 400,000 distinct CDR3 sequences, 15% seen once. Sequencing used blood. These TCRs come from a woman in her 30s with Graves' hyperthyroidism. Each CDR3 is given with its conserved first and last residue. D genes are given only for firm matches. A clone size is listed for some rows: how often the clone was seen (once, few, many), or a class if it is expanded.

V	J	D	size	CDR3	DNA
TRBV6-1	TRBJ2-3	.	many	CASSVMDSPPTDTQYF	TGTGCCAGCAGTGTTATGGACAGTCCACCGACAGATACGCAGTATTTT
TRBV7-2	TRBJ1-6	.	few	CASSLGPPVDSPLHF	TGTGCCAGCAGCTTAGGGCCTCCGGTCGATTCACCCCTCCACTTT
TRBV2	TRBJ1-2	TRBD1	many	CASPQVTGDFLNYGYTF	TGTGCCAGCCCCCAGGTGACAGGGGATTTCCTTAACTATGGCTACACCTTC
TRBV6-1	TRBJ1-1	TRBD1	many	CASSEAGTVNTEAFF	TGTGCCAGCAGTGAAGCGGGGACAGTCAACACTGAAGCTTTCTTT
TRBV9	TRBJ1-1	TRBD1	few	CASSVLSDRDTEAFF	TGTGCCAGCAGCGTCCTTTCGGACAGGGACACTGAAGCTTTCTTT
TRBV9	TRBJ2-1	.	.	CASSVSGVYNEQFF	TGTGCCAGCAGCGTAAGTGGGGTTTACAATGAGCAGTTCTTC
TRBV27	TRBJ2-7	TRBD2	.	CASKITSGSYEQYF	TGTGCCAGCAAGATAACTAGCGGGAGTTACGAGCAGTACTTC
TRBV7-3	TRBJ2-3	TRBD2	few	CASSPDTSGLTDTQYF	TGTGCCAGCAGCCCAGACACTAGCGGTCTCACAGATACGCAGTATTTT
TRBV6-5	TRBJ2-2	.	few	CASSYPGTRNTGELFF	TGTGCCAGCAGTTACCCCGGGACCAGAAACACCGGGGAGCTGTTTTTT
TRBV12-5	TRBJ2-1	TRBD1	.	CASGLVPWPGQGSYNEQFF	TGTGCTAGTGGTTTGGTCCCCTGGCCGGGACAGGGGTCCTACAATGAGCAGTTCTTC
TRBV6-1	TRBJ1-5	.	.	CASRMGRGTNQPQHF	TGTGCCAGTCGCATGGGTAGGGGAACCAATCAGCCCCAGCATTTT
TRBV28	TRBJ1-2	TRBD1	many	CASSAIRDRRDYGYTF	TGTGCCAGCAGTGCTATCCGGGACAGGAGGGACTATGGCTACACCTTC
TRBV5-1	TRBJ1-1	.	many	CASSSKLETGLGNTEAFF	TGCGCCAGCAGCTCTAAATTAGAGACAGGCCTGGGGAACACTGAAGCTTTCTTT
TRBV11-2	TRBJ2-2	.	.	CASSLGRYPNGELFF	TGTGCCAGCAGCTTGGGCCGCTACCCGAACGGGGAGCTGTTTTTT
TRBV12-3/TRBV12-4	TRBJ2-1	TRBD2	.	CASSDHIAGAPSSYNEQFF	TGTGCCAGCAGTGATCACATAGCGGGAGCTCCGAGCTCCTACAATGAGCAGTTCTTC
TRBV11-2	TRBJ2-5	TRBD2	.	CASRSGLAGQETQYF	TGTGCCAGCAGGTCAGGACTAGCGGGACAAGAGACCCAGTACTTC
TRBV12-3/TRBV12-4	TRBJ2-5	TRBD2	.	CASRHTLGTSGKGQETQYF	TGTGCCAGCAGACATACCCTGGGAACTAGCGGGAAAGGACAAGAGACCCAGTACTTC
TRBV28	TRBJ2-7	.	.	CASIGSRDEQYF	TGTGCCAGCATCGGATCGAGGGACGAGCAGTACTTC
TRBV12-3/TRBV12-4	TRBJ2-5	.	many	CASSGRGTQYF	TGTGCCAGCAGTGGGCGTGGCACCCAGTACTTC
TRBV7-8	TRBJ2-1	.	.	CASSLTEAYNEQFF	TGTGCCAGCAGCTTGACAGAGGCCTACAATGAGCAGTTCTTC
TRBV7-9	TRBJ1-2	.	once	CASSTDRFANYGYTF	TGTGCCAGCAGCACAGACCGTTTTGCTAACTATGGCTACACCTTC
TRBV10-3	TRBJ2-2	TRBD2	.	CAIVGLAGAGELFF	TGTGCCATCGTGGGACTAGCGGGAGCCGGGGAGCTGTTTTTT
TRBV24-1	TRBJ2-2	TRBD2	.	CATSDAREVYTGELFF	TGTGCCACCAGTGACGCGCGGGAGGTTTACACCGGGGAGCTGTTTTTT
TRBV30	TRBJ1-1	.	once	CAWSVFYSSNTEAFF	TGTGCCTGGAGTGTATTTTACAGTTCGAACACTGAAGCTTTCTTT
TRBV24-1	TRBJ1-2	TRBD1	few	CATSRPGGFGYTF	TGTGCCACCAGTCGGCCAGGGGGCTTTGGCTACACCTTC
TRBV9	TRBJ1-4	.	.	CASSVGRDLEEKLFF	TGTGCCAGCAGCGTAGGCAGAGATCTGGAGGAAAAACTGTTTTTT
TRBV5-6	TRBJ2-1	TRBD2	many	CASSLPNLLAVAYNEQFF	TGTGCCAGCAGCTTACCCAATTTACTAGCGGTGGCCTACAATGAGCAGTTCTTC
TRBV20-1	TRBJ2-1	.	many	CSARDMGRRYNEQFF	TGCAGTGCTAGAGACATGGGACGCCGCTACAATGAGCAGTTCTTC
TRBV12-3/TRBV12-4	TRBJ1-1	TRBD1	few	CASSLYQGGSEAFF	TGTGCCAGCAGTTTATATCAGGGGGGATCTGAAGCTTTCTTT
TRBV9	TRBJ2-1	TRBD2	few	CASNAGTSGLYNEQFF	TGTGCCAGCAACGCCGGGACTAGCGGGTTATACAATGAGCAGTTCTTC
TRBV2	TRBJ2-1	TRBD2	many	CASSAASGNLYNEQFF	TGTGCCAGCAGTGCGGCTAGCGGGAATCTATACAATGAGCAGTTCTTC
TRBV2	TRBJ2-7	TRBD2	many	CASRAAGTYEQYF	TGTGCCAGCAGGGCAGCGGGGACCTACGAGCAGTACTTC
TRBV6-1	TRBJ2-2	TRBD2	.	CASRQRDRGGELFF	TGTGCCAGCAGACAGCGGGATAGAGGCGGGGAGCTGTTTTTT
TRBV7-9	TRBJ2-7	TRBD2	.	CASSDTSGMNYEQYF	TGTGCCAGCAGCGATACTAGCGGGATGAACTACGAGCAGTACTTC
TRBV20-1	TRBJ1-6	.	.	CSARDLRVNSPLHF	TGCAGTGCTAGAGATTTGCGGGTGAATTCACCCCTCCACTTT
TRBV12-3/TRBV12-4	TRBJ2-2	TRBD1	many	CASSTLDRGTPVGELFF	TGTGCCAGCAGCACTCTGGACAGGGGAACTCCTGTTGGGGAGCTGTTTTTT
TRBV4-1	TRBJ1-2	.	few	CASSQGGGLRGYTF	TGCGCCAGCAGCCAAGGGGGCGGGCTGAGAGGCTACACCTTC
TRBV6-6	TRBJ2-1	.	many	CASSYYGTQQFF	TGTGCCAGCAGTTACTACGGGACCCAGCAGTTCTTC
TRBV11-2	TRBJ2-1	TRBD2	many	CASSPSRTSGSNEQFF	TGTGCCAGCAGCCCATCGCGGACTAGCGGGAGCAATGAGCAGTTCTTC
TRBV7-9	TRBJ2-2	.	many	CASSWNGEAGELFF	TGTGCCAGCAGTTGGAACGGGGAGGCCGGGGAGCTGTTTTTT